This T cell receptor (beta chain) originates from a study of cytomegalovirus exposure and HLA in healthy donors. At the level of the study: A previous analysis identified 100 million or so unique TCR beta sequences derived from 180 million or so T cells. Regarding the study as a whole: Most TCR sequences were seen very rarely across donors, but some public TCRs occurred in many.

In the PCR, 60 Vbeta and 13 Jbeta primers were used. Profiling relied on immunoSEQ multiplex PCR, and the TCRdb table lists in-frame clones only, not all of them. The table includes 90,000 to 110,000 clones, roughly 80% detected once. A word on this clone: Its antigen is not known.

V was cut by 1 base and J by 2 bases, with 19 bases left in between. CDR1 is SGHNT, CDR2 YYREEE, per germline (reference sequence). This CDR3 has 17 residues. This chain uses TRBV5-4 with TRBJ2-7, with D maybe TRBD1 (6 bases). The source material was PBMCs. This sequence was found in a woman in her forties in good health and CMV-seropositive. Here the CDR3 reads CASSLQATGLVTYEQYF. The CDR3 nucleotides are TGTGCCAGCAGCTTGCAGGCCACAGGGTTAGTAACCTACGAGCAGTACTTC.